This TCR beta chain came from a study of CD8 T cells in ankylosing spondylitis. General observations from the study: Characteristic of ankylosing spondylitis blood, it appeared, was a TCR beta motif comprising about 8 highly homologous variants.

The sample holds one count of this clonotype. Its antigen remains unidentified. TCRdb reprocessed the 5' RACE reads via MiXCR and lists one record per CDR3 protein. The sample includes 150,000 to 200,000 distinct CDR3 sequences, 15% to 20% of them seen just once. This clonotype originated in a male donor with ankylosing spondylitis or in good health (not recorded which). Source material: blood, either unsorted or a sorted T cell fraction (not recorded which).

The CDR3 reads CAISDSQGPYSNQPQHF. The CDR3 bases are TGTGCCATCAGCGACAGTCAGGGACCTTATAGCAATCAGCCCCAGCATTTT. The chain carries TRBV10-3 and TRBJ1-5; tentative D call: TRBD1 (5 bases). V lost 6 bases to trimming and J lost 0 bases, with 18 bases between them. The CDR3 is 17 residues long. Germline CDR1 reads ENHRY; CDR2 reads SYGVKD.